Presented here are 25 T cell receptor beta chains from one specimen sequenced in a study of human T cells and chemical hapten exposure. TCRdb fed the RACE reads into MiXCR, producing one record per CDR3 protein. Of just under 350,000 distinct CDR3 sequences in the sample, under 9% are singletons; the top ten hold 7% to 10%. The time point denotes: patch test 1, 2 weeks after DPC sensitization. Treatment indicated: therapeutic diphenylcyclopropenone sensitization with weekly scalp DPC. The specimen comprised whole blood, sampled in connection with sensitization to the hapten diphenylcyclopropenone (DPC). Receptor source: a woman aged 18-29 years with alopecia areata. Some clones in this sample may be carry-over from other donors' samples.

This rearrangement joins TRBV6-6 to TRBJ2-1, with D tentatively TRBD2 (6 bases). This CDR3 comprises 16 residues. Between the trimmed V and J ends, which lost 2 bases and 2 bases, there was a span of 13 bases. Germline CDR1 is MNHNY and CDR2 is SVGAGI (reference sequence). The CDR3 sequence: CASSYGPSAAYNEQFF. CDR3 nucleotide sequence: TGTGCCAGCAGTTACGGGCCTAGCGCGGCCTACAATGAGCAGTTCTTC.

For the CDR3, the DNA is TGCGCCAGCATGGGTGAAAAACTGTTTTTT. It translates to CASMGEKLFF. The genes are TRBV5-1 and TRBJ1-4; D uncertain. V was cut by 6 bases and J by 7 bases, with 4 bases left in between. Per the germline V gene, CDR1 is SGHRS and CDR2 is YFSETQ. This CDR3 has 10 amino acids.

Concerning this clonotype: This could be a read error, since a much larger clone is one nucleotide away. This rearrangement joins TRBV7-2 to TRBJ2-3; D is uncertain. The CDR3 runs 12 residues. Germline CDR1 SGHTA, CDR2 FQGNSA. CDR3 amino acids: CDSSAYTDTQYF. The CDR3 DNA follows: TGTGACAGCAGCGCTTACACAGATACGCAGTATTTT.

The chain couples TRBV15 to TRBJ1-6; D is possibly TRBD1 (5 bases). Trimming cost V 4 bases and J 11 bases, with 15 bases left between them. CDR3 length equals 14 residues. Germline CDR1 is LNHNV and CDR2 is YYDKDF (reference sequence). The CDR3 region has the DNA TGTGCCACCAGCACCCGGGGAGGGGTTGCACCCCTCCACTTT. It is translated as CATSTRGGVAPLHF. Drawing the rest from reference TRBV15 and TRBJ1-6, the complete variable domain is DAMVIQNPRYQVTQFGKPVTLSCSQTLNHNVMYWYQQKSSQAPKLLFHYYDKDFNNEADTPDNFQSRRPNTSFCFLDIRSPGLGDTAMYLCATSTRGGVAPLHFGNGTRLTVT.

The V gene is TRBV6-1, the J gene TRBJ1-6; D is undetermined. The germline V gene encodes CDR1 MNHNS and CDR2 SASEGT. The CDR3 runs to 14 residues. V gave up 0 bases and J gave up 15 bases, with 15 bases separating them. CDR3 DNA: TGTGCCAGCAGTGAAGCCGTATTGAGTAGTCGCCTCCACTTT. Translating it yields CASSEAVLSSRLHF.

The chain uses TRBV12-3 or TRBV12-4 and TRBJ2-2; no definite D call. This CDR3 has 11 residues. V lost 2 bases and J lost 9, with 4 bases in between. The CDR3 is CASSLLRELFF. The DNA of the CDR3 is TGTGCCAGCAGTTTACTGCGGGAGCTGTTTTTT.

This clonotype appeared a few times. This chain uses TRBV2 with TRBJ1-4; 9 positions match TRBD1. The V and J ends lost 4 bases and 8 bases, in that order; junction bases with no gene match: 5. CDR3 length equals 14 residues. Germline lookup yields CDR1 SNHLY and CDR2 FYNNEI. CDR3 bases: TGTGCCAGCAGTGCAGCCGGGACAGGGGAAAAACTGTTTTTT. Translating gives CASSAAGTGEKLFF. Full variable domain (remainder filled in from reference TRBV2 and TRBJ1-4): EPEVTQTPSHQVTQMGQEVILRCVPISNHLYFYWYRQILGQKVEFLVSFYNNEISEKSEIFDDQFSVERPDGSNFTLKIRSTKLEDSAMYFCASSAAGTGEKLFFGSGTQLSVL.

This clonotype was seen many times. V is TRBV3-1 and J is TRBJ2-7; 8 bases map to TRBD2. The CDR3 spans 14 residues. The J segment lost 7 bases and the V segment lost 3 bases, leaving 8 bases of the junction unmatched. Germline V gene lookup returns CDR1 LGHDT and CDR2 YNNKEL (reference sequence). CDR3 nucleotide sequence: TGTGCCAGCAGCCAGGTCCGGGGGGGCAGTGAGCAGTACTTC. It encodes CASSQVRGGSEQYF.

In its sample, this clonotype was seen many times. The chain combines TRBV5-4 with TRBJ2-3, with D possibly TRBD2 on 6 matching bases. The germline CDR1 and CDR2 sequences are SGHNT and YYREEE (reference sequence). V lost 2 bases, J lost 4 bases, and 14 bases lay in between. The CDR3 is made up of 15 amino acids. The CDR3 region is CASSFDQRVSDTQYF. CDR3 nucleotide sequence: TGTGCCAGCAGCTTTGATCAGCGGGTATCAGATACGCAGTATTTT.

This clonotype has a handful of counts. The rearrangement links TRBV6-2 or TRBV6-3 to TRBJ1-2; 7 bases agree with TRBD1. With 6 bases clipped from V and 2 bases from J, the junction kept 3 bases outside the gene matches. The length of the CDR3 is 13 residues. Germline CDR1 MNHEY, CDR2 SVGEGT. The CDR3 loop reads CASRSGQNYGYTF. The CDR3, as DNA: TGTGCCAGCAGGTCGGGACAGAACTATGGCTACACCTTC.

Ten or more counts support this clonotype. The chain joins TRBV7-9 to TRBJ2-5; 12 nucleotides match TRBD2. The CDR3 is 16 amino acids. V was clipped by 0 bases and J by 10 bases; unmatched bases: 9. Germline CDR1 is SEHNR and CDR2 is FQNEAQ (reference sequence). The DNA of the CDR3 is TGTGCCAGCAGCTTAGCCGGGACTAGCGGGTCCTTTCACCAGTACTTC. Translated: CASSLAGTSGSFHQYF.

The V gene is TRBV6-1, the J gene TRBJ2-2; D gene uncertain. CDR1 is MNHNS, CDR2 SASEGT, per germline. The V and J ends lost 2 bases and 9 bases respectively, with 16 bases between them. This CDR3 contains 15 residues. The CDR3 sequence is CASSEIPAKGWELFF. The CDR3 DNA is TGTGCCAGCAGTGAAATTCCGGCGAAAGGTTGGGAGCTGTTTTTT.

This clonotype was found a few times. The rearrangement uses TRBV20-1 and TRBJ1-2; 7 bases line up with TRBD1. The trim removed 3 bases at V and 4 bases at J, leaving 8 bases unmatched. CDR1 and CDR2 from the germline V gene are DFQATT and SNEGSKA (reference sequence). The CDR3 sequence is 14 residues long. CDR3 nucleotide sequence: TGCAGTGCTAGCCTGCAGGGGGAAGGCTATGGCTACACCTTC. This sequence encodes CSASLQGEGYGYTF.

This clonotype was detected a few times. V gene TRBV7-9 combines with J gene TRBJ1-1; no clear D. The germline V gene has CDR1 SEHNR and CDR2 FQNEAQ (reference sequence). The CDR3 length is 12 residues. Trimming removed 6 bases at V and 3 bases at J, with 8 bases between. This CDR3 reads CASREKDTEAFF. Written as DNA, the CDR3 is TGTGCCAGCAGGGAAAAGGACACTGAAGCTTTCTTT.

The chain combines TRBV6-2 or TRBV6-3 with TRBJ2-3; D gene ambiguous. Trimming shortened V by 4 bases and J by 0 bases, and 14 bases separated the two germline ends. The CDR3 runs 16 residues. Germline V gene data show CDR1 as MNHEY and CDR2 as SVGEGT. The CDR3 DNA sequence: TGTGCCAGCAGTTTCGAACGGCGATCTAGCACAGATACGCAGTATTTT. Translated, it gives CASSFERRSSTDTQYF.

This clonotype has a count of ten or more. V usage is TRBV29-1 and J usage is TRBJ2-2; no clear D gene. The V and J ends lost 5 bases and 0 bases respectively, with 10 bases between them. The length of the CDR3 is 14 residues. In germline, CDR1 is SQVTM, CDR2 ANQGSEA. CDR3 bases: TGCAGCGTTCCAAGTTACGCGAACACCGGGGAGCTGTTTTTT. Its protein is CSVPSYANTGELFF.

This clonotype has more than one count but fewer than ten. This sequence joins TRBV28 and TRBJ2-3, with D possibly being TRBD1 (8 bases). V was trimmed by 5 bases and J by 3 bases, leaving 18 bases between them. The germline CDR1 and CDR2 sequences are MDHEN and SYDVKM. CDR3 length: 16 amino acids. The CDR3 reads CASSIRTGRDTDTQYF. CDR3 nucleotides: TGTGCCAGCAGTATAAGGACAGGGAGGGATACAGATACGCAGTATTTT.

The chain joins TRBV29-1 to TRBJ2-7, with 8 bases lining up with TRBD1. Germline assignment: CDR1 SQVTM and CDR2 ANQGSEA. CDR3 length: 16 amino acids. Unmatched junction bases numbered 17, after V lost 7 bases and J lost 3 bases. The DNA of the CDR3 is TGCAGCGCCTCTGGGATGGGCGGGACAGGACTCTACGAGCAGTACTTC. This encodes CSASGMGGTGLYEQYF.

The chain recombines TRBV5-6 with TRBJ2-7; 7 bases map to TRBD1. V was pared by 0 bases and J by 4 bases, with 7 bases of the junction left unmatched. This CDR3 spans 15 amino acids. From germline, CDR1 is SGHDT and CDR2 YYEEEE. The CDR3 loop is CASSLALGGWYEQYF. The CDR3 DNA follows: TGTGCCAGCAGCTTGGCTCTAGGGGGCTGGTACGAGCAGTACTTC. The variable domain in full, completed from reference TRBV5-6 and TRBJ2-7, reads DAGVTQSPTHLIKTRGQQVTLRCSPKSGHDTVSWYQQALGQGPQFIFQYYEEEERQRGNFPDRFSGHQFPNYSSELNVNALLLGDSALYLCASSLALGGWYEQYFGPGTRLTVT.

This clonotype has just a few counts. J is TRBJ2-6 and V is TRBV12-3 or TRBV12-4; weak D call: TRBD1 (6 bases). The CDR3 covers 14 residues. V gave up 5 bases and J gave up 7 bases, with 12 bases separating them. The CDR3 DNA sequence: TGTGCCAGCAGTAGACACAGGGTTGCCAACGTCCTGACTTTC. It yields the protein CASSRHRVANVLTF.

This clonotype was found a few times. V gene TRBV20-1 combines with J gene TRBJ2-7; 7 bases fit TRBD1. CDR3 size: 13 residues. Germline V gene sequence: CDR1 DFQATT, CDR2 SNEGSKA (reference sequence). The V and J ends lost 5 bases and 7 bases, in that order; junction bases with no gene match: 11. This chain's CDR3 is CSAHRTGPSEQYF. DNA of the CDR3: TGCAGTGCTCACCGGACAGGCCCCTCAGAGCAGTACTTC.

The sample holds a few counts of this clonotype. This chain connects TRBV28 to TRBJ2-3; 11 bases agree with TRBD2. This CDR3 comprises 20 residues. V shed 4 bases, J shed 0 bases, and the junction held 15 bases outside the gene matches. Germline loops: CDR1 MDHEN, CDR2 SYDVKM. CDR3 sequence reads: CASSSLAGGRLGVSTDTQYF. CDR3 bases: TGTGCCAGCAGTTCCCTAGCGGGGGGCCGTCTCGGAGTTAGCACAGATACGCAGTATTTT.

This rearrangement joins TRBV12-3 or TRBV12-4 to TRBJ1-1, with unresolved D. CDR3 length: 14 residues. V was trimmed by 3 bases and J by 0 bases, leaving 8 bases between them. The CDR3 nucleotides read TGTGCCAGCAGTTTCGCGGTATTGAACACTGAAGCTTTCTTT. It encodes CASSFAVLNTEAFF.

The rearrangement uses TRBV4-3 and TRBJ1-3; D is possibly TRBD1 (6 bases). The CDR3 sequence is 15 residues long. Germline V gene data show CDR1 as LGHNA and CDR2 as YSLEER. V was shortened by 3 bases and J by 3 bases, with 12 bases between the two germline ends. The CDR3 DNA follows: TGCGCCAGCAGCCAGGGATACAGGGATGGAAACACCATATATTTT. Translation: CASSQGYRDGNTIYF.

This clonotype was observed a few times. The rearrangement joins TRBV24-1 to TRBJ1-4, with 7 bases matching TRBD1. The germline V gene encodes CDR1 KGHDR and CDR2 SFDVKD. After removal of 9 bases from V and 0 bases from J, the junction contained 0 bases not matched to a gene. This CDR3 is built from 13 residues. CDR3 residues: CATQGATNEKLFF. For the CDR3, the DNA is TGTGCCACCCAGGGGGCAACTAATGAAAAACTGTTTTTT.